The rows below give T cell receptor beta chains drawn from one sample of a study of T cell changes during pregnancy in multiple sclerosis. Here immunoSEQ multiplex PCR was the method, and the copy in TCRdb shows in-frame clones only, minus some. The sample comprises about 83,000 clones, roughly 96% of which are singletons, and roughly 1.2% rests with the top ten. Source: peripheral blood, taken in the second trimester of pregnancy. The source of these receptors is a female donor with multiple sclerosis, enrolled in a pregnancy study. The CDR3 runs from the conserved cysteine through the conserved F or W. Fields, in order: clone size, V gene, D gene, CDR3 protein. The D gene is left open where the match is weak. Not every row has a clone size; where given, it reads once, few, many or a size class.

. TRBV19 . CASSIAGGLRGEQYF
. TRBV25-1 TRBD2 CASTASGTYNEQFF
. TRBV9 TRBD2 CASSPHSGTTNNEQFF
. TRBV5-1 TRBD2 CASSLTLAAGSPQETQYF
. TRBV19 TRBD1 CASRPLTGSYNEQFF
. TRBV28 . CASSRQPQNEQFF
. TRBV30 . CAWSSGGGITDTQYF
. TRBV6-5 TRBD2 CASSPLSGRAGEQYF
. TRBV5-1 . CASSPGIGVVVEQYF
. TRBV9 TRBD2 CASSGASGPGDIQYF
. TRBV9 TRBD1 CASSPRDRYYSGANVLTF
. TRBV29-1 TRBD2 CSVRRGGSSTDTQYF
once TRBV2 . CASSVGPSVTEYF
. TRBV2 TRBD1 CASSRDRGRVREKLFF
. TRBV30 . CAWRPGHMGGYTF
. TRBV27 TRBD1 CASSFRGPTGELFF
. TRBV4-1 . CASSPPSRLVWFF
. TRBV19 . CASTVRERWYEQFF
. TRBV28 TRBD2 CASSLSWTSGRKGQETQYF
. TRBV4-1 . CASSQDLGQYYGYTF
once TRBV6-6 . CASSPLAGDSGNTIYF
. TRBV5-4 TRBD1 CASSLDRGPSEAFF
. TRBV9 TRBD2 CASSEGLAGLYNEQFF
. TRBV6-5 . CASSYEGGSTDTQYF
. TRBV27 TRBD2 CASSLLPAGAGGELFF
. TRBV9 TRBD2 CASSASGLAGQQYF
. TRBV19 . CASSIVPGSYEQYF
once TRBV7-9 . CASSLSVVADYNEQFF
. TRBV10-3 TRBD2 CAISEISGNSHYNEQFF
. TRBV7-9 TRBD2 CASSLVAGSTDTQYF
once TRBV6-1 TRBD1 CASSAGTGKTQYF
. TRBV13 TRBD2 CASSPGTRGTNEQFF
. TRBV19 TRBD2 CASSTWTSGRAATQYF
. TRBV27 . CASSLSPAADYGYTF
. TRBV19 . CASTPAPNQPQHF
. TRBV4-1 . CASSPKAGINTIYF
. TRBV28 TRBD1 CASRGQGGKPQHF
. TRBV4-1 TRBD2 CASSLRTSGRPRNEQFF
once TRBV30 . CATLAPAKNIQYF
. TRBV9 . CASSVVGTGELFF
. TRBV6-4 . CASSDSWRAAFSEQFF
. TRBV7-2 . CASSPTVNEQYF